A single sample gave rise to the 27 T cell receptor beta chains below, sequenced in a study of Graves' ophthalmopathy and Graves' hyperthyroidism. RNA transcripts served as template for amplifying TCR beta CDR3 sequences. An opening RT-PCR round employed HTBI primers and preceded a second-round multiplex PCR. TCRdb re-derived calls from the multiplex PCR reads in MiXCR, one entry per CDR3 protein. In the table there are hundreds of thousands of distinct CDR3 sequences, 22% of which are singletons. Sequencing was carried out using peripheral blood. These receptors were taken from a young woman with stable Graves' hyperthyroidism. Some clones in this sample may be carry-over from other donors' samples.

Many counts were recorded for this clonotype. V is TRBV10-3 and J is TRBJ2-5; unclear D gene. This CDR3 is 13 amino acids long. Germline V gives CDR1 ENHRY, CDR2 SYGVKD. Trimming cost V 6 bases and J 1 base, with 9 bases left between them. The CDR3 DNA reads as TGTGCCATCAGGGACGGGTTCCAAGAGACCCAGTACTTC. Its translation: CAIRDGFQETQYF.

The CDR3 loop is CASSFSSGEGTSYGYTF. The CDR3, as DNA: TGTGCCAGCAGCTTCTCGAGCGGGGAGGGAACGAGCTATGGCTACACCTTC. This sequence joins TRBV7-2 and TRBJ1-2; D is uncertain. The V gene's germline CDR1 is SGHTA and CDR2 FQGNSA. CDR3 length equals 17 residues. Trimming stripped 3 bases from V and 4 bases from J, with 21 bases between.

The sample holds many counts of this clonotype. V gene TRBV29-1 combines with J gene TRBJ1-2; 9 bases align to TRBD1. V gave up 4 bases and J gave up 3 bases; unmatched junction bases: 6. The CDR3 contains 14 residues. The germline CDR1 and CDR2 sequences are SQVTM and ANQGSEA. CDR3 sequence reads: CSVVRWDRDYGYTF. DNA of the CDR3: TGCAGCGTTGTCCGCTGGGACAGGGACTATGGCTACACCTTC.

There are many counts of this clonotype. The chain joins TRBV16 to TRBJ1-1; D remains ambiguous. V was clipped by 4 bases and J by 3 bases, with 12 bases between them. This CDR3 contains 14 residues. Germline CDR1 is KGHSY and CDR2 is FQNENV. The CDR3 DNA sequence: TGTGCCAGCAGCCCTGGAAGAACGGACACTGAAGCTTTCTTT. Protein product: CASSPGRTDTEAFF.

Many counts were recorded for this clonotype. This chain links TRBV27 with TRBJ2-7, with 13 bases aligning to TRBD2. This CDR3 contains 15 residues. Germline CDR1 is MNHEY and CDR2 is SMNVEV (reference sequence). V gave up 5 bases and J gave up 2 bases; unmatched junction bases: 3. The CDR3 bases are TGTGCCAGCAGTCCGACTAGCGGGAGGACCTACGAGCAGTACTTC. It translates to CASSPTSGRTYEQYF.

This clonotype was detected ten times or more. This chain joins TRBV6-4 and TRBJ1-1; maybe TRBD1 (6 bases). Between the trimmed V and J ends, which lost 6 bases and 4 bases, there was a span of 24 bases. Germline lookup yields CDR1 MRHNA and CDR2 SNTAGT. This CDR3 region has 17 residues. The CDR3 region is CASSSRPNRVVSTEAFF. In DNA, the CDR3 is TGTGCCAGCAGCTCCCGACCAAACAGGGTCGTGAGCACTGAAGCTTTCTTT.

In this sample, this clonotype turned up once. J is TRBJ2-2 and V is TRBV6-2 or TRBV6-3; 9 bases map to TRBD1. CDR3 length: 14 amino acids. The V and J ends lost 8 bases and 3 bases, in that order; junction bases with no gene match: 4. Germline V gene lookup returns CDR1 MNHEY and CDR2 SVGEGT. The CDR3 region is CASFRTGDTGELFF. The CDR3 DNA sequence: TGTGCCAGCTTCCGGACAGGGGACACCGGGGAGCTGTTTTTT.

This clonotype was observed many times. The CDR3 reads CASSQAGQPYYEQYF. In DNA form, the CDR3 reads TGCGCCAGCAGCCAAGCCGGACAGCCATACTACGAGCAGTACTTC. The V gene is TRBV4-1, the J gene TRBJ2-7, with D perhaps matching TRBD1 (6 bases). Germline CDR1 is MGHRA and CDR2 is YSYEKL. The length of the CDR3 is 15 residues. The V end lost 1 base, the J end lost 3 bases, and 13 bases lay between the germline ends.

The chain has TRBV3-1 and TRBJ2-2; either TRBD1 or TRBD2 may supply D (5 bases each). V was clipped by 1 base and J by 6 bases, with 15 bases between them. The CDR3 is 16 residues long. Germline CDR1 LGHDT, CDR2 YNNKEL (reference sequence). The DNA of the CDR3 is TGTGCCAGCAGCCAAGGTGCCGGGACGGCCTCCGGGGAGCTGTTTTTT. It encodes CASSQGAGTASGELFF.

The gene calls are TRBV20-1 and TRBJ2-5, with 12 nucleotides matching TRBD2. Trimming took 3 bases from V and 1 from J; bases not matched to a gene: 9. The germline V gene encodes CDR1 DFQATT and CDR2 SNEGSKA (reference sequence). The length of the CDR3 is 17 residues. The CDR3 here is CSASWGWTSGIQETQYF. The CDR3 nucleotides read TGCAGTGCTAGTTGGGGATGGACTAGCGGGATCCAAGAGACCCAGTACTTC.

This clonotype was observed a handful of times. The rearrangement links TRBV11-2 to TRBJ2-5, with D possibly being TRBD1 or TRBD2 (5 bases each). The CDR3 is made up of 15 amino acids. The germline V and J ends were trimmed by 5 bases and 4 bases, with 17 bases remaining between them. The germline CDR1 and CDR2 sequences are SGHAT and FQNNGV. CDR3 protein: CASSVERGKLETQYF. DNA of the CDR3: TGTGCCAGCAGCGTGGAGAGGGGAAAGTTAGAGACCCAGTACTTC.

This clonotype was recorded many times. CDR3 protein: CASRRFDRGQETQYF. CDR3 coding DNA: TGTGCCAGCAGGAGATTCGACAGGGGGCAGGAGACCCAGTACTTC. V is TRBV6-6 and J is TRBJ2-5; 10 positions match TRBD1. CDR1 is MNHNY, CDR2 SVGAGI, per germline (reference sequence). The V and J ends lost 6 bases and 5 bases, in that order; junction bases with no gene match: 9. The CDR3 runs 15 residues.

As DNA, the CDR3 is TGTGCCAGCGGGGGGGCAGGGGTCGAGCAGTACTTC. It is translated as CASGGAGVEQYF. The chain joins TRBV12-3 or TRBV12-4 to TRBJ2-7; D may be TRBD2 (7 bases). This CDR3 has 12 residues. The V end lost 8 bases, the J end lost 6 bases, and 14 bases lay between the germline ends.

This clonotype was seen at least ten times. The rearrangement uses TRBV10-2 and TRBJ2-4; the match to TRBD1 covers 10 bases. J lost 3 bases, V lost 8 bases, and 16 bases had no gene match. CDR3 length: 18 amino acids. Per the germline V gene, CDR1 is WSHSY and CDR2 is SAAADI. The CDR3 loop is CASAWDRDRGWGKNIQYF. The CDR3 region has the DNA TGCGCCAGCGCCTGGGACCGGGACAGGGGTTGGGGCAAAAACATTCAGTACTTC.

This clonotype was counted ten times or more. The chain uses TRBV11-2 and TRBJ2-5; D may correspond to TRBD1 or TRBD2 (5 bases each). Germline loops: CDR1 SGHAT, CDR2 FQNNGV. Deletions cut 2 bases from V and 1 base from J, with 17 bases between. This CDR3 has 17 residues. The CDR3 protein is CASSLRIWGYPQETQYF. The DNA of the CDR3 is TGTGCCAGCAGCTTAAGAATCTGGGGGTATCCCCAAGAGACCCAGTACTTC.

This clonotype was seen ten or more times. The chain recombines TRBV20-1 with TRBJ2-6; no clear D gene. The V and J ends lost 6 bases and 2 bases respectively, with 8 bases between them. The CDR3 contains 13 residues. Per germline, CDR1 DFQATT and CDR2 SNEGSKA (reference sequence). The CDR3 loop is CSARGAGANVLTF. The CDR3 coding sequence is TGCAGTGCCCGTGGTGCTGGGGCCAACGTCCTGACTTTC.

This clonotype was found many times. This rearrangement joins TRBV12-3 or TRBV12-4 to TRBJ2-7; 8 bases are a match to TRBD2. V lost 1 base, J lost 1 base, and 3 bases stayed unmatched. The CDR3 has 15 residues. In nucleotides, the CDR3 is TGTGCCAGCAGTTTAGTTAGCGGGGAGTCCTACGAGCAGTACTTC. It translates to CASSLVSGESYEQYF.

CDR3 residues: CASSASGEPPYEQYF. The CDR3 DNA reads as TGTGCCAGCAGCGCGAGCGGGGAGCCCCCCTACGAGCAGTACTTC. The rearrangement uses TRBV11-2 and TRBJ2-7; 7 bases are shared with TRBD2. Germline V gives CDR1 SGHAT, CDR2 FQNNGV. After removal of 5 bases from V and 2 bases from J, the junction contained 9 bases not matched to a gene. The CDR3 loop spans 15 amino acids.

The chain combines TRBV29-1 with TRBJ1-1; D is unresolved. Trimming took 4 bases from V and 0 from J, leaving 9 bases between them. Germline-derived CDR1 and CDR2 are SQVTM and ANQGSEA. The CDR3 spans 13 residues. CDR3 in DNA: TGCAGCGTTGCATGGGATTTGAACACTGAAGCTTTCTTT. It yields the protein CSVAWDLNTEAFF.

This clonotype occurred many times. CDR3 residues: CASSLGYSPLHF. The CDR3 DNA reads as TGTGCCAGCAGTTTGGGGTATTCACCCCTCCACTTT. This chain links TRBV12-3 or TRBV12-4 with TRBJ1-6; D remains unclear. Between the trimmed V and J ends, which lost 3 bases and 8 bases, there was a span of 5 bases. The CDR3 totals 12 residues.

This clonotype was found many times. The rearrangement links TRBV28 to TRBJ2-2; D may match TRBD1 or TRBD2 (5 bases each). V shed 4 bases and J shed 8 bases, with 8 bases lying between them. Germline loops: CDR1 MDHEN, CDR2 SYDVKM. The CDR3 spans 12 residues. The CDR3 DNA is TGTGCCAGCAGTTGGGGGAAGGGGGAGCTGTTTTTT. This codes for CASSWGKGELFF. Full variable domain (rest looked up from reference TRBV28 and TRBJ2-2): DVKVTQSSRYLVKRTGEKVFLECVQDMDHENMFWYRQDPGLGLRLIYFSYDVKMKEKGDIPEGYSVSREKKERFSLILESASTNQTSMYLCASSWGKGELFFGEGSRLTVL.

This clonotype appeared many times. This chain connects TRBV4-1 to TRBJ1-1; D gene uncertain. V was clipped by 1 base and J by 4 bases, with 4 bases between them. Germline loops: CDR1 MGHRA, CDR2 YSYEKL. The CDR3 totals 12 residues. CDR3 sequence (DNA): TGCGCCAGCAGCCAAGTCCCCACTGAAGCTTTCTTT. Translation: CASSQVPTEAFF.

This clonotype has at least ten counts. V and J are TRBV5-5 and TRBJ2-7; 7 bases agree with TRBD1. The CDR3 is made up of 16 amino acids. In germline, CDR1 is SGHKS, CDR2 YYEKEE (reference sequence). After removal of 5 bases from V and 5 bases from J, the junction contained 16 bases not matched to a gene. The CDR3 region is CASSQAFTTGTHEQYF. The CDR3 DNA is TGTGCCAGCAGTCAAGCCTTTACGACAGGGACCCACGAGCAGTACTTC.

This CDR3 is CASSPPGRVSYEQYF. The CDR3 DNA reads TGTGCCAGCAGTCCCCCGGGACGGGTTTCCTACGAGCAGTACTTC. This chain links TRBV28 with TRBJ2-7; the D gene could be TRBD1 or TRBD2 (5 bases each). Germline CDR1 is MDHEN and CDR2 is SYDVKM. The CDR3 loop spans 15 amino acids. V dropped 5 bases and J dropped 1 base, with 15 bases sitting between them.

This clonotype turned up a few times. The chain has TRBV6-1 and TRBJ2-2; D might be TRBD2 (5 bases). V was shortened by 4 bases and J by 5 bases, with 11 bases between the two germline ends. This CDR3 region has 14 residues. Per the germline V gene, CDR1 is MNHNS and CDR2 is SASEGT. CDR3: CASSAGRLTGELFF. The CDR3 DNA sequence: TGTGCCAGCAGTGCTGGCAGACTAACCGGGGAGCTGTTTTTT.

This clonotype was seen repeatedly, ten times or more. The rearrangement links TRBV6-5 to TRBJ1-2; 9 bases map to TRBD1. Trimming cost V 5 bases and J 7 bases; bases outside gene matches: 8. Germline V lookup: CDR1 MNHEY, CDR2 SVGAGI. The CDR3 consists of 14 residues. The CDR3 is CASSPLTGGGGYTF. DNA for the CDR3: TGTGCCAGCAGTCCACTAACAGGGGGCGGTGGCTACACCTTC.

The CDR3 is CASSLPPRREQYF. The CDR3 bases are TGTGCCAGCAGCCTTCCCCCTAGACGGGAGCAGTACTTC. The chain couples TRBV12-3 or TRBV12-4 to TRBJ2-7; D unclear. The CDR3 consists of 13 residues. V was cut by 6 bases and J by 7 bases, with 16 bases left in between.